Listed here is a single TCR beta chain. The antigen it binds to is not known. The sample holds no much larger clone one base away, and base qualities are not on file. This entry belongs to a study of T cell repertoires in cytomegalovirus infection (dated 2019 in TCRdb). Some background on the complete study: The peptide stimulations were aimed at well-studied HLA-B-restricted epitopes as well as recently identified HLA-C-restricted CMV epitopes, whose presentation resists viral immunomodulation. Donor HLA type was relevant to the analysis, as public TCR beta signatures indicated carriage of CMV infection together with the matching HLA type.

The run used an Illumina HiSeq 1500. TCRdb took the public reads, trimmed them with fastp at Q25, ran MiXCR for clone calling and kept in-frame beta chains. Merged by CDR3 protein, the rows form single entries marked with the most common genes and DNA. This sample lists some 920,000 distinct CDR3 sequences; approximately 31% were detected once. The ten largest clonotypes hold about an eighth of the sample. Explained via the paper, the treatment or condition label denotes: in vitro stimulation with specific CMV peptide epitopes to enrich CMV-specific T cells. The CDR3 starts with the cysteine, ends with the phenylalanine, and has 16 residues. The CDR3 DNA has 48 bases and is translated from base 1. According to the germline V gene, CDR1 reads MNHNS and CDR2 reads SASEGT. Relative to germline, V is 2 bases shorter and J is 0 bases shorter, with 13 bases between their ends. Here is what the overall study found, with its caveats: The ex vivo response was dominated by HLA-C-restricted CMV-specific TCR beta clonotypes, which also provided the single most frequent clonotype in two of eight donors. In both this cohort and an independent roughly 330-donor cohort, the cumulative frequency of public TCR beta family members distinguished carriers of CMV infection plus the relevant HLA type.

This receptor was identified in a human donor in good health (CMV status not recorded). Some clones in this sample may be carry-over from other donors' samples. The sequence is built from TRBV6-1 and TRBJ1-1, with the D gene not clear enough to name. The sample was cultured CD8+ T cells from PBMCs, taken from culture after CMV antigen stimulation. The DNA sequence is TGTGCCAGCAGTGAAAATTGGCAGAAGTTGAACACTGAAGCTTTCTTT. This sequence encodes CASSENWQKLNTEAFF.